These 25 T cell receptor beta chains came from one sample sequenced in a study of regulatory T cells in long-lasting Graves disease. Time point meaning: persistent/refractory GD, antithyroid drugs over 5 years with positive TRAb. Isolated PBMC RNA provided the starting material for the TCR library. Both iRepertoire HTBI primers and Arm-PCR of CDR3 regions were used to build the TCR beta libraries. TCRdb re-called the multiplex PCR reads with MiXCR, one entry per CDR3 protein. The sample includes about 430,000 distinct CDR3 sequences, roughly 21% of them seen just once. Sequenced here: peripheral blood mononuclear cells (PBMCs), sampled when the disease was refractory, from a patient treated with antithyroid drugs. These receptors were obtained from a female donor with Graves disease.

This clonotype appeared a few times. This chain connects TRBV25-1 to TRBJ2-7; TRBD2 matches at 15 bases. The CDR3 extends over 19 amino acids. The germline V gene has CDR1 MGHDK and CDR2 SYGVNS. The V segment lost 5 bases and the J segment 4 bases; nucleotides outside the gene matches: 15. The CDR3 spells CASSPRGLAGGPVSYEQYF. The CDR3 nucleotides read TGTGCCAGCAGTCCTCGCGGACTAGCGGGAGGGCCTGTAAGTTACGAGCAGTACTTC.

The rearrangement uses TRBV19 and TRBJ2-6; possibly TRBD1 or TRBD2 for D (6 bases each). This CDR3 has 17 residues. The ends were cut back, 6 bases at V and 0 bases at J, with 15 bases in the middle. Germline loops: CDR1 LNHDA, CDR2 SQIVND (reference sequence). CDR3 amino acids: CASSRGPPSSGANVLTF. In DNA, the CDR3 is TGTGCCAGTAGCCGGGGGCCCCCTAGCTCTGGGGCCAACGTCCTGACTTTC.

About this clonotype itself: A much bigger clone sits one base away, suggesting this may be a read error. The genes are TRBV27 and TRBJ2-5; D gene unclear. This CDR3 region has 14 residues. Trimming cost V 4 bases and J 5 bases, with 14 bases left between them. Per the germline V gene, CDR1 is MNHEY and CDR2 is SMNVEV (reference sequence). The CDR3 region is CASSSISSRETQYF. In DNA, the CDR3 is TGTGCCAGCAGTTCGATCTCAAGTAGGGAGACCCAGTACTTC.

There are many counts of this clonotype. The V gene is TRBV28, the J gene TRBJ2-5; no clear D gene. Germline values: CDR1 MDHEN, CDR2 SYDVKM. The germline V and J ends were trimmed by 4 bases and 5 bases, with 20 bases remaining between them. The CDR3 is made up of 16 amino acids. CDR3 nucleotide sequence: TGTGCCAGCAGTTACACACATTCTGCACGCCGGGAGACCCAGTACTTC. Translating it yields CASSYTHSARRETQYF.

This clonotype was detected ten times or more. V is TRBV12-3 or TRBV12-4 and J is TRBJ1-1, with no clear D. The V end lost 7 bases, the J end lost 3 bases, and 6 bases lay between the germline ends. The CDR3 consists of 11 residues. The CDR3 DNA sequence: TGTGCCAGCATCCTGTACACTGAAGCTTTCTTT. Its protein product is CASILYTEAFF.

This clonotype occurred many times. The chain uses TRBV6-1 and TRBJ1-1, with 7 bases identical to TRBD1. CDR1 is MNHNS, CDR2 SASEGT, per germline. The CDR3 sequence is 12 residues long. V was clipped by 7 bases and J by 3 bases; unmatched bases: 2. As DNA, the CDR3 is TGTGCCAGCAAGACAGGGCACACTGAAGCTTTCTTT. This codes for CASKTGHTEAFF.

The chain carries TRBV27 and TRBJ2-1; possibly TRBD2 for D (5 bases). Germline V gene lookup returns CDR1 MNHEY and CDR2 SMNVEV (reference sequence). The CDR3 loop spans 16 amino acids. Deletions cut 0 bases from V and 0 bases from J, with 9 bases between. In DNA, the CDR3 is TGTGCCAGCAGTTTATCGACGGGGAGCTCCTACAATGAGCAGTTCTTC. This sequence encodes CASSLSTGSSYNEQFF.

The CDR3 sequence: CASSLRTGAYNEQFF. The DNA for the CDR3 is TGTGCCAGCAGTTTACGGACAGGGGCGTACAATGAGCAGTTCTTC. V and J are TRBV28 and TRBJ2-1; 9 nucleotides line up with TRBD1. J gave up 4 bases and V 2 bases, and 3 bases lay outside the gene matches. Looked up from germline, CDR1 is MDHEN and CDR2 is SYDVKM. The CDR3 totals 15 residues.

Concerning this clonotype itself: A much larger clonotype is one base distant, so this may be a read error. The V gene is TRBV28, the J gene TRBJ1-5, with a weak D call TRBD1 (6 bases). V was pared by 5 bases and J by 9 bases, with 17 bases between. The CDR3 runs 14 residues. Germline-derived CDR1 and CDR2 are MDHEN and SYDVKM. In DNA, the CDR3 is TGTGCCAGCAGTCCCCTGACAGGCGGCCGGCCCCAGCATTTT. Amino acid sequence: CASSPLTGGRPQHF.

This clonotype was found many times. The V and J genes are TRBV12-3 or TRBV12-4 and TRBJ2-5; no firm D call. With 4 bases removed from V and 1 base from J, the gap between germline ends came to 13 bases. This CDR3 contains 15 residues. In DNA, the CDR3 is TGTGCCAGCAGTTCTACCATTGCACCCCAAGAGACCCAGTACTTC. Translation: CASSSTIAPQETQYF.

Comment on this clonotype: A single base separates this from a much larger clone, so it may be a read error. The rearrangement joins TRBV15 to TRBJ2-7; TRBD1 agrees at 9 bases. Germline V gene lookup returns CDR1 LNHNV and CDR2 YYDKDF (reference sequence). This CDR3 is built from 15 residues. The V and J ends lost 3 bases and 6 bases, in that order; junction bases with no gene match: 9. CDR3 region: CATSSGYRGPCEQYF. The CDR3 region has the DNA TGTGCCACCAGCAGCGGCTACAGGGGGCCCTGCGAGCAGTACTTC.

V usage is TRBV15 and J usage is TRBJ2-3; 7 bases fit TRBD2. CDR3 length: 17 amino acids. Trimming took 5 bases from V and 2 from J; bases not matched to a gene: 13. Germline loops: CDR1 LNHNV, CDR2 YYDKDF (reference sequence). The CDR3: CATSEFGAGTVTDTQYF. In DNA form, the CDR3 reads TGTGCCACCAGCGAATTCGGAGCGGGAACAGTCACAGATACGCAGTATTTT. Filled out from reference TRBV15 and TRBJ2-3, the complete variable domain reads DAMVIQNPRYQVTQFGKPVTLSCSQTLNHNVMYWYQQKSSQAPKLLFHYYDKDFNNEADTPDNFQSRRPNTSFCFLDIRSPGLGDTAMYLCATSEFGAGTVTDTQYFGPGTRLTVL.

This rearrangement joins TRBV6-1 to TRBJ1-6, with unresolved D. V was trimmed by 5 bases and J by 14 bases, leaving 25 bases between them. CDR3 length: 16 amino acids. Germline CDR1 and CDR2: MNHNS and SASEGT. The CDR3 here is CASSPSQGPTGLTLHF. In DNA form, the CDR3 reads TGTGCCAGCAGTCCTTCCCAAGGACCGACCGGATTGACCCTCCACTTT.

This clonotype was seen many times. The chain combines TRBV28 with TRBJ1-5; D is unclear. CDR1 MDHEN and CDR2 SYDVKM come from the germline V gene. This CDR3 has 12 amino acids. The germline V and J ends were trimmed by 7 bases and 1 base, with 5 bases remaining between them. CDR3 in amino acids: CASTASNQPQHF. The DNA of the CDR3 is TGTGCCAGCACAGCAAGCAATCAGCCCCAGCATTTT.

CDR3 protein: CASSPQTGGTEAFF. The CDR3 DNA follows: TGTGCCAGCTCACCTCAGACAGGAGGGACTGAAGCTTTCTTT. The chain joins TRBV18 to TRBJ1-1; tentatively, D is TRBD1 (6 bases). V was shortened by 3 bases and J by 5 bases, with 13 bases between the two germline ends. The CDR3 extends over 14 amino acids. Germline CDR1 KGHSH, CDR2 LQKENI.

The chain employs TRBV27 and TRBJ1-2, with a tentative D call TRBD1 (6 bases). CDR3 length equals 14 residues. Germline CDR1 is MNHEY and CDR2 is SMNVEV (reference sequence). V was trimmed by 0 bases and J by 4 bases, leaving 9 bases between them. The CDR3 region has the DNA TGTGCCAGCAGTTTATCGGGGGGCAGCTATGGCTACACCTTC. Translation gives CASSLSGGSYGYTF.

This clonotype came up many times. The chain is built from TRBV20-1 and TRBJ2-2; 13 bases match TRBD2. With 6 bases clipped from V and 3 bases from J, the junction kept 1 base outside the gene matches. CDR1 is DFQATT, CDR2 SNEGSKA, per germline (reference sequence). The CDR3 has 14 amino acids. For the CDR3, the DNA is TGCAGTGCCGGACTAGCGGGAGACACCGGGGAGCTGTTTTTT. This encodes CSAGLAGDTGELFF.

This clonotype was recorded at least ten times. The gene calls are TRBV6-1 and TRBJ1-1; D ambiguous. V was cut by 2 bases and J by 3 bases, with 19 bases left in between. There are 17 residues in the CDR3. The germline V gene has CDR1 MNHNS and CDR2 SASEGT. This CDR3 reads CASSETPFVRGDTEAFF. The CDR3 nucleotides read TGTGCCAGCAGTGAAACCCCCTTCGTGCGGGGAGACACTGAAGCTTTCTTT.

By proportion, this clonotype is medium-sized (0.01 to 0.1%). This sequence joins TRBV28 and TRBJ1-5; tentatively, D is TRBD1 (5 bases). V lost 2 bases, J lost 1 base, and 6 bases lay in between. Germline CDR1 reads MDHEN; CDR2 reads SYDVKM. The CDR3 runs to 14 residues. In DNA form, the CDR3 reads TGTGCCAGCAGTTTAGGGGGGAGCAATCAGCCCCAGCATTTT. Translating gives CASSLGGSNQPQHF.

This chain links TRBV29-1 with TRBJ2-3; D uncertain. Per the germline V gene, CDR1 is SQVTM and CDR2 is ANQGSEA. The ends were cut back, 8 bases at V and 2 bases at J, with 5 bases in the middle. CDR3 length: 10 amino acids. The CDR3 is CSTNTDTQYF. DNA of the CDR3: TGCAGCACAAACACAGATACGCAGTATTTT.

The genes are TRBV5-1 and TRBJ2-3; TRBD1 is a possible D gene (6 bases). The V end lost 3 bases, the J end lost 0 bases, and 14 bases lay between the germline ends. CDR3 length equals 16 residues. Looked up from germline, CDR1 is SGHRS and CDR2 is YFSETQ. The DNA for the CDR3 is TGCGCCAGCAGCTCCCGACACGGACAGAGCACAGATACGCAGTATTTT. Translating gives CASSSRHGQSTDTQYF.

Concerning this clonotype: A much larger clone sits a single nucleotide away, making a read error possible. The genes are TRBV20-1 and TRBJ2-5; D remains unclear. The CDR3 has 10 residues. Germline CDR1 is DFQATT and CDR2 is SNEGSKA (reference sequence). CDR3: CSASGETQHF. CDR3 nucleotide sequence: TGCAGTGCTAGTGGAGAGACCCAGCACTTC.

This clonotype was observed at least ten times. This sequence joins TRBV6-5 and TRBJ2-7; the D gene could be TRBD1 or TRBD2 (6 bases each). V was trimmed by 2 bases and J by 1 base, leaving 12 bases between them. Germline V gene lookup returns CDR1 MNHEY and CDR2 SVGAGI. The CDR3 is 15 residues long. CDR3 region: CASSYHRAGSYEQYF. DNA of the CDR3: TGTGCCAGCAGTTACCACAGGGCGGGATCCTACGAGCAGTACTTC.

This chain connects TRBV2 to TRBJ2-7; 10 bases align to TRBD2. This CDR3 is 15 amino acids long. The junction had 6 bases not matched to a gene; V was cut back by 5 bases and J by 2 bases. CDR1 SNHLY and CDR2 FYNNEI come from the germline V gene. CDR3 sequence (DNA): TGTGCCAGCAGTCCTCGGACTAGCGGCCCCTACGAGCAGTACTTC. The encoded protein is CASSPRTSGPYEQYF.

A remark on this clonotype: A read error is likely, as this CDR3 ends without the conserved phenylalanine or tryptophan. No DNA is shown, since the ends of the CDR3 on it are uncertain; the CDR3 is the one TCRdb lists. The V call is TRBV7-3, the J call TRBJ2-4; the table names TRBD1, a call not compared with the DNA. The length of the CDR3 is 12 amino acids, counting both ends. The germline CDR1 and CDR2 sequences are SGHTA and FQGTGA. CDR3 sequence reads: CASSLEGAIGYL.